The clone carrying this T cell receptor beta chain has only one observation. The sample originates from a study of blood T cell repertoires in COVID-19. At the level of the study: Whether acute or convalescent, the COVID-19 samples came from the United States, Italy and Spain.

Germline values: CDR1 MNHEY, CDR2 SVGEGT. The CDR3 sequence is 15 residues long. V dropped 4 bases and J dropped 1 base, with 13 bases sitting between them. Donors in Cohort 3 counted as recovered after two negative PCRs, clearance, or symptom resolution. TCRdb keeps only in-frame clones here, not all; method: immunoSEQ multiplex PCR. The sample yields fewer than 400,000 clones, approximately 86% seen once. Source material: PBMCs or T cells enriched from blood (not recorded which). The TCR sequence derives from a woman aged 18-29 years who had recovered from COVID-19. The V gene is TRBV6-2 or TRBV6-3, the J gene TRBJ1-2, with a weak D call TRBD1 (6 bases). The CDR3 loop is CASSSMTGRNYGYTF. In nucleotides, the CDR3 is TGTGCCAGCAGTTCGATGACAGGACGTAACTATGGCTACACCTTC.